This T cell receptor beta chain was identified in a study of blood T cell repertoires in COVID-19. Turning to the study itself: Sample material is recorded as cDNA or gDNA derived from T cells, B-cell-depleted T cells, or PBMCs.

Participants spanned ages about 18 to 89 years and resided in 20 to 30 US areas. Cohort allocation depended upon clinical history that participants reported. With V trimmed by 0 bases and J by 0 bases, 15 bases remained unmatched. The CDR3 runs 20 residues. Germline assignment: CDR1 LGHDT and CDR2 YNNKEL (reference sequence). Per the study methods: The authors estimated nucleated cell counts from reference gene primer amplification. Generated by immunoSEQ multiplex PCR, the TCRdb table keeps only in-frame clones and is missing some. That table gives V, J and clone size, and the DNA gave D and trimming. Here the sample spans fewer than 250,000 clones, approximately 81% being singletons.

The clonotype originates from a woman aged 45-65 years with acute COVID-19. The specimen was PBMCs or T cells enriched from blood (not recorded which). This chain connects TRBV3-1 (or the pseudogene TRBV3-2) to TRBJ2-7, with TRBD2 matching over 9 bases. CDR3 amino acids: CASSQDIAGGTHRYSYEQYF. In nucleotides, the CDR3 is TGTGCCAGCAGCCAAGATATTGCGGGAGGGACCCACCGTTACTCCTACGAGCAGTACTTC.